The rows below give T cell receptor beta chains drawn from one sample of a study of blood T cells in healthy people across ages. TCRdb re-called the 5' RACE reads through MiXCR, storing one row per CDR3 protein. The data contain 900,000 to 950,000 distinct CDR3 sequences, under 35% of them singletons. In addition, the sample was reused for a study of T cells of mothers and their children.

Sequencing was done on a sample of blood. The receptor set was obtained from a woman aged 40 to 49 in good health. CDR3s include the opening cysteine and the closing phenylalanine or tryptophan. Each record gives: clone size, V gene, J gene, D gene, CDR3 protein, CDR3 DNA. D genes are given only for firm matches. Size is stated for part of the rows, as once, few or many counts, or as a class when the clone is expanded.

>few|TRBV5-1|TRBJ2-3|TRBD1
CASRALDRVEDTQYF
TGCGCCAGCAGGGCACTCGACAGGGTCGAAGATACGCAGTATTTT
>-|TRBV7-8|TRBJ1-2|-
CASSADSGRRYGYTF
TGTGCCAGCAGCGCAGACTCGGGGCGCCGCTATGGCTACACCTTC
>-|TRBV18|TRBJ1-3|-
CASSEILVGRNSGNTIYF
TGTGCCAGCTCAGAGATACTAGTTGGACGGAACTCTGGAAACACCATATATTTT
>-|TRBV25-1|TRBJ1-3|-
CASSESAGWGNTIYF
TGTGCCAGCAGTGAATCGGCAGGGTGGGGAAACACCATATATTTT
>few|TRBV20-1|TRBJ2-3|-
CSAPGTWGDTQYF
TGCAGTGCCCCTGGGACCTGGGGAGATACGCAGTATTTT
>many|TRBV20-1|TRBJ2-7|TRBD2
CSASTSEIYEQYF
TGCAGTGCTAGCACTAGCGAAATATACGAGCAGTACTTC
>-|TRBV28|TRBJ2-7|TRBD1
CASGMSTGTISEQYF
TGTGCCAGCGGTATGTCGACAGGGACGATCTCCGAGCAGTACTTC
>few|TRBV11-2|TRBJ2-5|-
CASRPLVQETQYF
TGTGCCAGCAGACCACTAGTCCAAGAGACCCAGTACTTC
>many|TRBV5-5|TRBJ2-7|-
CASSFGSLPYEQYF
TGTGCCAGCAGCTTTGGCAGTCTCCCCTACGAGCAGTACTTC
>many|TRBV5-1|TRBJ2-7|TRBD2
CASSRGETYEQYF
TGTGCCAGCTCCCGGGGGGAAACCTACGAGCAGTACTTC
>many|TRBV28|TRBJ2-7|TRBD1
CASSLYTGDRVTYEQYF
TGTGCCAGCAGTTTATATACTGGGGACAGGGTAACCTACGAGCAGTACTTC
>-|TRBV18|TRBJ2-5|TRBD2
CASSPQGLAGQETQYF
TGTGCCAGCTCACCACAAGGACTAGCGGGACAAGAGACCCAGTACTTC
>-|TRBV2|TRBJ1-5|-
CASSEPRVKGNQPQHF
TGTGCCAGCAGTGAACCGAGGGTGAAGGGCAATCAGCCCCAGCATTTT
>-|TRBV12-5|TRBJ2-1|-
CASGPSGKGEQFF
TGTGCTAGTGGGCCTTCCGGTAAAGGTGAGCAGTTCTTC
>-|TRBV5-1|TRBJ1-2|TRBD1
CASSEGTGEGYTF
TGCGCCAGCAGCGAGGGGACAGGGGAAGGCTACACCTTC
>-|TRBV3-1|TRBJ2-3|-
CASSQDRLGEPDTQYF
TGTGCCAGCAGCCAAGATCGACTAGGAGAGCCAGATACGCAGTATTTT
>-|TRBV20-1|TRBJ2-5|-
CSAGTQGLGETQYF
TGCAGTGCGGGAACCCAGGGACTTGGGGAGACCCAGTACTTC